The clone carrying this T cell receptor (beta chain) showed up just a few times. What it binds is unknown. The entry originates in a study of T cells after yellow fever vaccination. As for the study in general: Each low-cell-number fraction was prepared by means of SMART-Seq v4 Ultra Low Input.

Trimming took 6 bases from V and 4 from J, leaving 19 bases between them. Per the germline V gene, CDR1 is SEHNR and CDR2 is FQNEAQ (reference sequence). CDR3 length: 15 amino acids. UMIs and a universal primer site were added when TCR cDNA was made by 5'RACE template switching. TCRdb reanalysed the 5' RACE reads using MiXCR and keeps one entry per CDR3 protein. The sample holds some 300,000 distinct CDR3 sequences, 8% to 9.5% seen once. The study, taken as a whole, reports: Contaminants from the bulk population, in the form of abundant clonotypes, could be found in FACS-sorted repertoires. In post-booster samples, most primary-vaccination clones reappeared (roughly 96% CD4, nearly 90% CD8).

The sample consisted of PBMCs, taken roughly 47 days after the first yellow fever vaccination. This receptor was identified in a man aged 18 to 35 who received the YFV17D yellow fever vaccine. J is TRBJ2-7 and V is TRBV7-9; D is possibly TRBD1 (7 bases). The CDR3 coding sequence is TGTGCCAGCAGTCCTCGAGGAGGGGGCCGATACGAGCAGTACTTC. This sequence encodes CASSPRGGGRYEQYF.